This is a list of T cell receptor beta chains from one sample in a study of blood T cell repertoires in COVID-19. Sequencing used immunoSEQ multiplex PCR; TCRdb keeps in-frame clones, though not all of them. The sample lists 90,000 to 120,000 clones, roughly 80% occurring once. Sequenced input: peripheral blood. These TCRs come from a man in his fifties or sixties with acute or convalescent COVID-19. Both conserved end residues are part of each CDR3. D genes are given only for firm matches. Part of the rows lack a size; the others show once, few, many or a class for expanded clones.

j_call: TRBJ1-1
clone_size: NA
v_call: TRBV11-2
d_call: NA
cdr3_nt: TGTGCCAGCAGCTTAAACGGGGGAAGGGCTGAAGCTTTCTTT
cdr3_aa: CASSLNGGRAEAFF

j_call: TRBJ2-5
clone_size: NA
v_call: TRBV7-6
d_call: NA
cdr3_nt: TGTGCCAGCAGCCTCACGGGACGGGGAGGAGAGACCCAGTACTTC
cdr3_aa: CASSLTGRGGETQYF

j_call: TRBJ2-7
clone_size: NA
v_call: TRBV14
d_call: TRBD1
cdr3_nt: TGTGCCAGCAGCGGGGGACAGGGGTTGGCCTACGAGCAGTACTTC
cdr3_aa: CASSGGQGLAYEQYF

j_call: TRBJ1-5
clone_size: once
v_call: TRBV14
d_call: TRBD1
cdr3_nt: TGTGCCAGCAGCCAAAAGGACAGGGGGCTTAAGATCATAAATCAGCCCCAGCATTTT
cdr3_aa: CASSQKDRGLKIINQPQHF

j_call: TRBJ2-2
clone_size: NA
v_call: TRBV4-2
d_call: NA
cdr3_nt: TGTGCCAGCAGCCAAGATTTCGGTCTAACTTATACCGGGGAGCTGTTTTTT
cdr3_aa: CASSQDFGLTYTGELFF

j_call: TRBJ2-1
clone_size: NA
v_call: TRBV5-1
d_call: TRBD2
cdr3_nt: TGCGCCAGCAGCTTAAACCCCGCCAGCGGGAGCCTTTGGTACAATGAGCAGTTCTTC
cdr3_aa: CASSLNPASGSLWYNEQFF

j_call: TRBJ1-5
clone_size: NA
v_call: TRBV7-9
d_call: NA
cdr3_nt: TGTGCCAGCAGCTTAGGGGGGACTTTGCATCAGCCCCAGCATTTT
cdr3_aa: CASSLGGTLHQPQHF

j_call: TRBJ1-1
clone_size: NA
v_call: TRBV19
d_call: NA
cdr3_nt: TGTGCCAGTAATAGACAGAATGAGAACACTGAAGCTTTCTTT
cdr3_aa: CASNRQNENTEAFF

j_call: TRBJ2-3
clone_size: NA
v_call: TRBV5-1
d_call: TRBD2
cdr3_nt: TGCGCCAGCAGCTCGGGACTAGCGGGAGCTGATACGCAGTATTTT
cdr3_aa: CASSSGLAGADTQYF

j_call: TRBJ2-1
clone_size: NA
v_call: TRBV7-9
d_call: TRBD1
cdr3_nt: TGTGCCAGCAGCCGACGCCGGGACAGGGGGCCCTACAATGAGCAGTTCTTC
cdr3_aa: CASSRRRDRGPYNEQFF

j_call: TRBJ1-1
clone_size: NA
v_call: TRBV19
d_call: NA
cdr3_nt: TGTGCCAGTAGTAATTGGGAGGGCACTGAAGCTTTCTTT
cdr3_aa: CASSNWEGTEAFF

j_call: TRBJ2-7
clone_size: NA
v_call: TRBV11-3
d_call: TRBD2
cdr3_nt: TGTGCCAGCAGCCTCGCGGGGGACGCCTACGAGCAGTACTTC
cdr3_aa: CASSLAGDAYEQYF

j_call: TRBJ2-5
clone_size: NA
v_call: TRBV30
d_call: TRBD2
cdr3_nt: TGTGCCTGGAGCCTACCGGCGGGAGTCCAAGAGACCCAGTACTTC
cdr3_aa: CAWSLPAGVQETQYF

j_call: TRBJ1-5
clone_size: NA
v_call: TRBV2
d_call: TRBD1
cdr3_nt: TGTGCCAGCAGGGGGGACAGGGGGAATGGGGAGCCCCAGCATTTT
cdr3_aa: CASRGDRGNGEPQHF

j_call: TRBJ2-5
clone_size: NA
v_call: TRBV11-3
d_call: TRBD2
cdr3_nt: TGTGCCAGCAGCTCCGGACTAGCGGACGAGACCCAGTACTTC
cdr3_aa: CASSSGLADETQYF

j_call: TRBJ2-7
clone_size: NA
v_call: TRBV5-4
d_call: NA
cdr3_nt: TGTGCCAGCAGGGGGGGTCTCGCGACCCAGGGAGGCGAGCAGTACTTC
cdr3_aa: CASRGGLATQGGEQYF

j_call: TRBJ1-5
clone_size: NA
v_call: TRBV29-1
d_call: NA
cdr3_nt: TGCAGCGTTGAGACCGGGGTGGGTCAGCCCCAGCATTTT
cdr3_aa: CSVETGVGQPQHF

j_call: TRBJ2-3
clone_size: NA
v_call: TRBV7-9
d_call: TRBD2
cdr3_nt: TGTGCCAGCAGCTTTAGCGGGAGCAATTCAGATACGCAGTATTTT
cdr3_aa: CASSFSGSNSDTQYF

j_call: TRBJ2-7
clone_size: NA
v_call: TRBV7-9
d_call: TRBD2
cdr3_nt: TGTGCCAGCAGAAAAACTAGCGGGAGGGTCTACGAGCAGTACTTC
cdr3_aa: CASRKTSGRVYEQYF

j_call: TRBJ1-2
clone_size: NA
v_call: TRBV2
d_call: TRBD1
cdr3_nt: TGTGCCAGCCTCCGGGACAGGTCGTATGGCTACACCTTC
cdr3_aa: CASLRDRSYGYTF

j_call: TRBJ1-2
clone_size: NA
v_call: TRBV19
d_call: TRBD1
cdr3_nt: TGTGCCAGTAGTATCCCCCAGGGGGCCTTCTATGGCTACACCTTC
cdr3_aa: CASSIPQGAFYGYTF

j_call: TRBJ1-5
clone_size: NA
v_call: TRBV5-1
d_call: NA
cdr3_nt: TGCGCCAGCAGCTTAGGGGGAGGGGATCAGCCCCAGCATTTT
cdr3_aa: CASSLGGGDQPQHF

j_call: TRBJ1-4
clone_size: NA
v_call: TRBV5-4
d_call: NA
cdr3_nt: TGTGCCAGCAGCCGCCCGGGTGATGAAAAACTGTTTTTT
cdr3_aa: CASSRPGDEKLFF

j_call: TRBJ2-5
clone_size: once
v_call: TRBV5-6
d_call: NA
cdr3_nt: TGTGCCAGCAGTCGGGACACTCAAGAGACCCAGTACTTC
cdr3_aa: CASSRDTQETQYF

j_call: TRBJ2-4
clone_size: NA
v_call: TRBV2
d_call: NA
cdr3_nt: TGTGCCAGCAGTGAAATTGTCTCGGTGAACATTCAGTACTTC
cdr3_aa: CASSEIVSVNIQYF

j_call: TRBJ2-5
clone_size: NA
v_call: TRBV5-5
d_call: TRBD2
cdr3_nt: TGTGCCAGCAGCTTGGAGCCAGCGGGAGCGGAGACCCAGTACTTC
cdr3_aa: CASSLEPAGAETQYF

j_call: TRBJ2-1
clone_size: NA
v_call: TRBV6-6
d_call: NA
cdr3_nt: TGTGCCACCCGGACTAACATACCCTCCTACAATGAGCAGTTCTTC
cdr3_aa: CATRTNIPSYNEQFF

j_call: TRBJ2-5
clone_size: NA
v_call: TRBV5-1
d_call: TRBD1
cdr3_nt: TGCGCCAGCAGCTCAGGACAGGGGGCTTTCCAAGAGACCCAGTACTTC
cdr3_aa: CASSSGQGAFQETQYF

j_call: TRBJ2-3
clone_size: NA
v_call: TRBV29-1
d_call: NA
cdr3_nt: TGCAGCGTTGCTAGTTGGGGGCCTCTGGGGACAGATACGCAGTATTTT
cdr3_aa: CSVASWGPLGTDTQYF

j_call: TRBJ2-3
clone_size: NA
v_call: TRBV29-1
d_call: NA
cdr3_nt: TGCAGCGTTGAAAATGGCGGGTTGCAGTATTTT
cdr3_aa: CSVENGGLQYF

j_call: TRBJ1-4
clone_size: once
v_call: TRBV5-5
d_call: TRBD1
cdr3_nt: TGTGCCAGCAGCTTGTTCACGGCGGCAGGGGGTGGAGAAAAACTGTTTTTT
cdr3_aa: CASSLFTAAGGGEKLFF

j_call: TRBJ1-5
clone_size: NA
v_call: TRBV10-3
d_call: NA
cdr3_nt: TGTACCATCAGTGAGTCGGGAGGGTTCGGGCAGCCCCAGCATTTT
cdr3_aa: CTISESGGFGQPQHF

j_call: TRBJ1-2
clone_size: NA
v_call: TRBV19
d_call: TRBD1
cdr3_nt: TGTGCCAGTAGTGGGGCGACAGGGCTTGGACCCCGTGGCTACACCTTC
cdr3_aa: CASSGATGLGPRGYTF

j_call: TRBJ2-1
clone_size: NA
v_call: TRBV19
d_call: NA
cdr3_nt: TGTGCCAGTAGTATCGGGGATGATGAGCAGTTCTTC
cdr3_aa: CASSIGDDEQFF

j_call: TRBJ1-1
clone_size: once
v_call: TRBV19
d_call: TRBD1
cdr3_nt: TGTGCCAGTAGTCCAGGGACAGGGGTCCCTAGAATGAACACTGAAGCTTTCTTT
cdr3_aa: CASSPGTGVPRMNTEAFF

j_call: TRBJ1-2
clone_size: few
v_call: TRBV14
d_call: NA
cdr3_nt: TGTGCCAGCAGCTTTCTCGGTAACTATGGCTACACCTTC
cdr3_aa: CASSFLGNYGYTF

j_call: TRBJ1-4
clone_size: NA
v_call: TRBV2
d_call: NA
cdr3_nt: TGTGCCAGCAGTTATGGGGGCGCGGGTGAAAAACTGTTTTTT
cdr3_aa: CASSYGGAGEKLFF